This T cell receptor (beta chain) was identified during a study of T cell responses to AZD1222 COVID-19 vaccine (dated by TCRdb to the early 2020s). Regarding the research as a whole: AZD1222 recipients given second doses at about 4 weeks or at about 12 weeks were pooled, since spike-specific TCR depth and breadth were not found to differ between the two schedules. TCR sequencing covered 233 trial participants: around 210 given two doses of AZD1222 and 26 given two doses of MenACWY control vaccine. Trial participants were enrolled into age subgroups of 18-55, 56-69 and 70-plus years, which contained approximately 150, 30 and 60 TCR-sequenced participants, respectively. Overall study outcomes, separate from this receptor: Participants were mostly white British and included more females than males, and it was suggested by the authors that clonal diversity may have been underestimated. Conclusions about previously exposed vaccinees are limited, since just five or six AZD1222 recipients were seropositive for SARS-CoV-2 at baseline. The whole spike protein was spanned by vaccine-associated CD4 TCRs, and dominant responses were seen in regions 160-218 and 743-854. A significant rise in spike-specific TCR breadth and depth was observed after two AZD1222 doses relative to day 0 and relative to MenACWY recipients. In the small 56-69-year group, the increase in depth fell short of significance, most likely because of low power. Nearly half of unique spike-specific TCRs reportedly recognized epitopes outside regions mutated in the B.1.351 and B.1.1.7 variants. Because no samples from the day 14 peak response were available, repertoires could be characterized only after the peak T cell response.

Taken with the paper, the label for time point translates to: baseline before first vaccination. Vaccinee samples came from UK trials COV001 and COV002, including a single-blind randomized controlled phase 2/3 trial of AZD1222 (ChAdOx1 nCoV-19) in healthy adults. For TCRbeta chain sequencing, PBMC samples were collected from trial participants at day 0 and at day 28 after the second dose. The CDR3 regions of human TCRbeta chains were analyzed by immunosequencing. From the authors' description of their analysis: TCRs in the repertoires were compared against a reference library of SARS-CoV-2-specific TCRs that had been generated with the MIRA antigen-specificity platform. Breadth was defined as the fraction of unique TCRs that were SARS-CoV-2-associated. Depth was defined as the fraction of total T cells that were SARS-CoV-2-associated. Using the MIRA data, each spike-specific TCR was assigned both to the spike region to which the TCR was reactive and to a CD4 or CD8 class. Log10-transformed breadth and depth values were compared by one-way ANOVA with Sidak's multiple comparisons tests. Entries here come from immuneACCESS through TCRdb and include only in-frame sequences with V and J called. Some clones fail to appear in such tables; in the studies checked, an unresolved V gene covers under half of the shortfall, and the cause of the remainder is unknown. V and J calls plus clone size are reproduced from that table; the DNA served to infer D and trimming. In this sample the table shows roughly 120,000 clones, 88% of which occur a single time. Approximately 5.4% of the sample rests with the top ten.

This clone was observed a few times. The target of this receptor is not known. No base quality values were provided; no much bigger clone lies one nucleotide off. The sequence came from an adult in good health. This sample comprised peripheral blood, obtained on day 0 of AZD1222 vaccination.

At the DNA level, the sequence is TGTGCCAGCAGCTCCTATTCGGGTGGAGAGACCCAGTACTTC. This codes for CASSSYSGGETQYF. The receptor chain draws on TRBV7-9 and TRBJ2-5; no D gene is confidently identified. Via the germline V gene (reference sequence), CDR1 is SEHNR and CDR2 FQNEAQ. The CDR3, from cysteine to phenylalanine, totals 14 residues. Just CDR3 DNA is preserved here, 42 bases in frame from base 1. Trimming at the junction amounts to 4 bases on V and 4 bases on J, and the germline ends lie 13 bases apart.